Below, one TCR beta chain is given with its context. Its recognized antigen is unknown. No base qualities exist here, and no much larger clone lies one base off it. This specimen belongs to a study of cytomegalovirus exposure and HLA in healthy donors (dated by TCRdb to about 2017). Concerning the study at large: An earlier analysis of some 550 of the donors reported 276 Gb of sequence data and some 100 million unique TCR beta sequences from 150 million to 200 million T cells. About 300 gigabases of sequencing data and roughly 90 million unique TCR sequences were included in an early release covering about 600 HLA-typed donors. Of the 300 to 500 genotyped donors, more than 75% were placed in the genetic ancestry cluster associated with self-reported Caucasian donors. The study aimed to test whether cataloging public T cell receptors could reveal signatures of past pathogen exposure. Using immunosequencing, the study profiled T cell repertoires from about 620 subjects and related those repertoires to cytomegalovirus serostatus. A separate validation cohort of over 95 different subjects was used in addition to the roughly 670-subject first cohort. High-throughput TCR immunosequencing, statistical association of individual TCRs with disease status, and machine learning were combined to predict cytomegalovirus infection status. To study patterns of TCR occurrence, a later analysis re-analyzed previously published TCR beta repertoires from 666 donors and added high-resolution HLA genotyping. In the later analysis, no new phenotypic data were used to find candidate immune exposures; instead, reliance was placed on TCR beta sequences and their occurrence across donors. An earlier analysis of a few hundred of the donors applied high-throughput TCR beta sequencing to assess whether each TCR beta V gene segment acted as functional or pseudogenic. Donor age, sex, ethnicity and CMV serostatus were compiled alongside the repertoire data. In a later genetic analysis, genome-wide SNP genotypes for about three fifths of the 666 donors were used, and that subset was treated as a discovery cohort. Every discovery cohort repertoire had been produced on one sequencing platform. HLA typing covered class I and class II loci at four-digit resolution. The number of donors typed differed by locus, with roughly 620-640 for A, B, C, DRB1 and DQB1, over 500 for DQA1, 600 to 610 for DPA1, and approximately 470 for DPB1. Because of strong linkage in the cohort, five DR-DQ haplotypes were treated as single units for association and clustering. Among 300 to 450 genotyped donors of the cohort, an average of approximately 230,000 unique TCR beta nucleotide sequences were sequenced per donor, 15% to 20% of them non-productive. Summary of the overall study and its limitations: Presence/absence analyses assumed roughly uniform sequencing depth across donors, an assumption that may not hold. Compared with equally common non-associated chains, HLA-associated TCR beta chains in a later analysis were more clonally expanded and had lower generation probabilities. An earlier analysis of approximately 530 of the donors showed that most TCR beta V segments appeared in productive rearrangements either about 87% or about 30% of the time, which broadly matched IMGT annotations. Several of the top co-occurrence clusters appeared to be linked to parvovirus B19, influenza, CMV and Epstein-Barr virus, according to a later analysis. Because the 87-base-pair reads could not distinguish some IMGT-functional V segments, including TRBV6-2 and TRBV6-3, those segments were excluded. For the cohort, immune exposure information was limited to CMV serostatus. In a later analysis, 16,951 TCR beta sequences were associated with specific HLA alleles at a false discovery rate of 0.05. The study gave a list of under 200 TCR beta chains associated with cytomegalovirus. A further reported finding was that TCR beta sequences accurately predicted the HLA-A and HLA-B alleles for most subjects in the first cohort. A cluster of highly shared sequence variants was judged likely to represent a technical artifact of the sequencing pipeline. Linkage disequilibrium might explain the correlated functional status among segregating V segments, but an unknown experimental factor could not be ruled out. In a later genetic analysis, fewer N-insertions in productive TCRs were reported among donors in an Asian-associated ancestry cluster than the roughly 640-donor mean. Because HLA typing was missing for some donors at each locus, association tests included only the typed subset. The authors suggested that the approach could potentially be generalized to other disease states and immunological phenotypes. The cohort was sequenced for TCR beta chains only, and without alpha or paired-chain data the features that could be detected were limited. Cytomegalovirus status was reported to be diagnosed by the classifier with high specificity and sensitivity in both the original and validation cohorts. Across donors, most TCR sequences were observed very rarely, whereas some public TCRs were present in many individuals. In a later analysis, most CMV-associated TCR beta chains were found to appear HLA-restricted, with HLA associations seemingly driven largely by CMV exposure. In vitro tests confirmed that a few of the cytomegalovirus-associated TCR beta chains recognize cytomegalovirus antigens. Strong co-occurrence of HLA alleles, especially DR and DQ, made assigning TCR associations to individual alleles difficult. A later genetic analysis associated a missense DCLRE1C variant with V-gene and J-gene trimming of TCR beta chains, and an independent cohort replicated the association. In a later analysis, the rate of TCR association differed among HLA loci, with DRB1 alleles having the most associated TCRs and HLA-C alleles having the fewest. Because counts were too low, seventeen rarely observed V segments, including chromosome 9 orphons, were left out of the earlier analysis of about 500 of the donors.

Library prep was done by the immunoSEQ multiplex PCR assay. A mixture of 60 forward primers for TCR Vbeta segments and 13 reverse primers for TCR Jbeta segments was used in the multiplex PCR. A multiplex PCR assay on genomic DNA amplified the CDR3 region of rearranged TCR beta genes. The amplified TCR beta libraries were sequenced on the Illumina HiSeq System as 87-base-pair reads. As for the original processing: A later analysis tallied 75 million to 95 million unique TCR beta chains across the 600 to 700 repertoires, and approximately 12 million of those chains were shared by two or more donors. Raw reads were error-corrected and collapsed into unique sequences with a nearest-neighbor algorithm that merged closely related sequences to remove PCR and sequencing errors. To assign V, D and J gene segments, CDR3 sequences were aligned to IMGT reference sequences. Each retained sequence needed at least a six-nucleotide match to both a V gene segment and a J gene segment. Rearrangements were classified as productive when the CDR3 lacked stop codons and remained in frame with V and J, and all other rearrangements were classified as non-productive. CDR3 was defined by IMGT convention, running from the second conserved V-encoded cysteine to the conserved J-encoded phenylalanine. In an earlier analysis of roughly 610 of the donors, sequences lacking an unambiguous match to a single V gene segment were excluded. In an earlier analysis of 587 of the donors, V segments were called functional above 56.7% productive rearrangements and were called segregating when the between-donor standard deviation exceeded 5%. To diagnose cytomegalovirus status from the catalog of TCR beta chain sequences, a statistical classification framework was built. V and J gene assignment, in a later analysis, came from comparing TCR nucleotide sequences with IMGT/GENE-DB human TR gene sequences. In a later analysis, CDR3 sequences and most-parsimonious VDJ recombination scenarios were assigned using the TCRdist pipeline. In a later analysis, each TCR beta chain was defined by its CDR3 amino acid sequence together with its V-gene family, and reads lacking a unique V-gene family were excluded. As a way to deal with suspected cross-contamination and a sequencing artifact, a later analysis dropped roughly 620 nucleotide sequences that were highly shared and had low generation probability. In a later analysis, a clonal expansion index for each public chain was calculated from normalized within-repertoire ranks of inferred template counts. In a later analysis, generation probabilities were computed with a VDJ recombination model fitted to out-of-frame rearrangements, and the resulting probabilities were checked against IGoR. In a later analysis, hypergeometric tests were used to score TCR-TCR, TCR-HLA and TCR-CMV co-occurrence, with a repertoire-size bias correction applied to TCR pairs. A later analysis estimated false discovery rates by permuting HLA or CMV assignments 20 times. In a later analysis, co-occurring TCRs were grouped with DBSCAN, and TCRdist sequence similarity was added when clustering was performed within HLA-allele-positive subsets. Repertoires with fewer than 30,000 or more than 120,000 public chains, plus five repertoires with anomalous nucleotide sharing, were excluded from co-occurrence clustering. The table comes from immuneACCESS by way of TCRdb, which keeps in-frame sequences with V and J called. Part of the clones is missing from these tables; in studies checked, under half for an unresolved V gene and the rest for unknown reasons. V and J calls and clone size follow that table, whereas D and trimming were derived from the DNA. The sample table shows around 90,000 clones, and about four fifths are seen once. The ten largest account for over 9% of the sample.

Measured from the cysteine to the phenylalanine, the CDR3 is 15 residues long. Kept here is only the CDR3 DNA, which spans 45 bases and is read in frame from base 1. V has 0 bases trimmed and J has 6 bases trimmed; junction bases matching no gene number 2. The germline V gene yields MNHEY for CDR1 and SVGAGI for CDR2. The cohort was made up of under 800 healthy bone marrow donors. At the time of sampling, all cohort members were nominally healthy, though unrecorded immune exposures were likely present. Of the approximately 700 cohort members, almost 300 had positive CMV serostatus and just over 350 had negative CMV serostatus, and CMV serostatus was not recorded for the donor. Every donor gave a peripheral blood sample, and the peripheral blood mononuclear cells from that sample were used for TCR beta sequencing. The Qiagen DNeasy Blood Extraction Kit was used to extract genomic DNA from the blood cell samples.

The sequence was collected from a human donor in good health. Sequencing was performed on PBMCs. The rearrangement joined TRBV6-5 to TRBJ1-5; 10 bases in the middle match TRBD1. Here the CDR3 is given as CASSYSRDRGQPQHF. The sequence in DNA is TGTGCCAGCAGTTACTCCCGGGACAGGGGTCAGCCCCAGCATTTT.